The 23 T cell receptor beta chains reported below all come from one sample, sequenced in a study of blood T cell repertoires in COVID-19. Using immunoSEQ multiplex PCR, the repertoire was profiled, and TCRdb retains in-frame clones only, with some absent. The sample lists 72,000 or so clones, around 80% occurring once. The source material was peripheral blood. The receptors shown here come from a man between 65 and 79 years old who had recovered from COVID-19.

The chain joins TRBV6-2 or TRBV6-3 to TRBJ1-5; D gene ambiguous. This CDR3 is 14 amino acids long. The V end was cut by 5 bases, the J end by 0 bases, with 8 bases between. The germline V gene encodes CDR1 MNHEY and CDR2 SVGEGT. The CDR3 is CASSQQNSNQPQHF. CDR3 sequence (DNA): TGTGCCAGCAGTCAACAGAATAGCAATCAGCCCCAGCATTTT.

The rearrangement uses TRBV10-3 and TRBJ2-2; 8 bases match TRBD2. Trimming at V came to 2 bases and at J to 2 bases, leaving 13 bases not matched to a gene. Germline V CDR1 and CDR2: ENHRY, SYGVKD. The CDR3 contains 19 residues. In nucleotides, the CDR3 is TGTGCCATCAGTGAGGGGGTTAGCGGGAAGGGGCTCAACACCGGGGAGCTGTTTTTT. As protein: CAISEGVSGKGLNTGELFF.

The V gene is TRBV7-8, the J gene TRBJ2-1; TRBD2 might be the D (6 bases). In germline, CDR1 is SGHVS, CDR2 FQNEAQ. V was pared by 2 bases and J by 0 bases, with 11 bases between. The CDR3 spans 16 residues. CDR3 sequence (DNA): TGTGCCAGCAGCTTATTCGGCGGGGTCTCCTACAATGAGCAGTTCTTC. Protein: CASSLFGGVSYNEQFF.

V and J are TRBV5-1 and TRBJ2-1; TRBD2 matches at 9 bases. Germline CDR1 and CDR2: SGHRS and YFSETQ. V lost 4 bases, J lost 0 bases, and 23 bases stayed unmatched. There are 22 residues in the CDR3. CDR3 sequence: CASSPLGGLPGSGGNSYNEQFF. CDR3 in DNA: TGCGCCAGCAGCCCCCTGGGGGGGCTACCGGGAAGCGGGGGGAACTCCTACAATGAGCAGTTCTTC. Drawing the rest from reference TRBV5-1 and TRBJ2-1, the complete variable domain is KAGVTQTPRYLIKTRGQQVTLSCSPISGHRSVSWYQQTPGQGLQFLFEYFSETQRNKGNFPGRFSGRQFSNSRSEMNVSTLELGDSALYLCASSPLGGLPGSGGNSYNEQFFGPGTRLTVL.

The rearrangement uses TRBV28 and TRBJ2-1; 9 bases agree with TRBD2. Trimming cost V 7 bases and J 1 base; bases outside gene matches: 8. Germline V gives CDR1 MDHEN, CDR2 SYDVKM. The CDR3 loop spans 16 amino acids. CDR3 loop: CASNLSGSLSYNEQFF. As DNA, the CDR3 is TGTGCCAGCAACCTTAGCGGGAGCCTTTCCTACAATGAGCAGTTCTTC. The whole variable domain, remainder taken from reference TRBV28 and TRBJ2-1, is DVKVTQSSRYLVKRTGEKVFLECVQDMDHENMFWYRQDPGLGLRLIYFSYDVKMKEKGDIPEGYSVSREKKERFSLILESASTNQTSMYLCASNLSGSLSYNEQFFGPGTRLTVL.

This clone was seen more than once but under ten times. The chain combines TRBV27 with TRBJ1-4; the D gene is possibly TRBD1 (5 bases). This CDR3 is built from 15 residues. Germline-derived CDR1 and CDR2 are MNHEY and SMNVEV (reference sequence). V lost 5 bases to trimming and J lost 8 bases, with 18 bases between them. The CDR3 DNA is TGTGCCAGCAGTAAACGACAGTCTCCTATCGAAAAACTGTTTTTT. Translating gives CASSKRQSPIEKLFF.

The chain recombines TRBV21-1 with TRBJ2-5; TRBD1, the table's D call, was not compared with the DNA. TRBV21-1 corresponds to a pseudogene. CDR3 length equals 23 residues. CDR3 coding DNA: TGTGCCAGCAGCAAAGCTTTAACTTGGGGACAGGGTTTTTCCACAGGAATAAAAGAGACCCAGTACTTC. This translates into CASSKALTWGQGFSTGIKETQYF.

The chain employs TRBV7-2 and TRBJ2-7; D call uncertain. V was cut by 1 base and J by 3 bases, with 10 bases left in between. Germline assignment: CDR1 SGHTA and CDR2 FQGNSA. This CDR3 has 14 amino acids. CDR3: CASSLGYGDYEQYF. The CDR3 region has the DNA TGTGCCAGCAGCTTAGGTTATGGAGACTACGAGCAGTACTTC.

The chain joins TRBV4-1 to TRBJ2-5; the match to TRBD2 covers 12 bases. This CDR3 contains 17 residues. Germline V gene lookup returns CDR1 MGHRA and CDR2 YSYEKL. V lost 3 bases, J lost 3 bases, and 8 bases stayed unmatched. The CDR3 coding sequence is TGCGCCAGCAGCCACCTAGCGGGGGGGCCCTGGGAAGAGACCCAGTACTTC. Its protein is CASSHLAGGPWEETQYF.

The V gene is TRBV19, the J gene TRBJ1-5, with TRBD1 as a possible D gene (6 bases). CDR1 is LNHDA, CDR2 SQIVND, per germline (reference sequence). Trimming removed 2 bases from V and 7 bases from J, with 18 bases in between. CDR3 length: 16 amino acids. The CDR3 DNA reads as TGTGCCAGTAGTATATCGGCAGGGGCGACGAGACAGCCCCAGCATTTT. Translating it yields CASSISAGATRQPQHF.

This clone appeared a single time. The CDR3 DNA follows: TGTGCCAGCAGTTTACTAGCGGGAGGGCCGTTCGAGACCCAGTACTTC. Encoded protein: CASSLLAGGPFETQYF. This chain uses TRBV27 with TRBJ2-5; 12 bases agree with TRBD2. The CDR3 covers 16 residues. Germline lookup yields CDR1 MNHEY and CDR2 SMNVEV (reference sequence). After removal of 2 bases from V and 5 bases from J, the junction contained 6 bases not matched to a gene.

The chain has TRBV11-2 and TRBJ1-2; 8 bases line up with TRBD1. The CDR3 is made up of 14 amino acids. CDR1 is SGHAT, CDR2 FQNNGV, per germline. The J segment lost 4 bases and the V segment lost 1 base, leaving 2 bases of the junction unmatched. The CDR3 DNA reads TGTGCCAGCAGCTTAGTAGGGACAGGCTATGGCTACACCTTC. It codes for CASSLVGTGYGYTF.

DNA for the CDR3: TGTGCCACCAGCAGAGATCCCGGGATCGGCACTGAAGCTTTCTTT. Translation gives CATSRDPGIGTEAFF. The rearrangement links TRBV15 to TRBJ1-1; D is uncertain. V shed 0 bases and J shed 4 bases, with 12 bases lying between them. The germline V gene encodes CDR1 LNHNV and CDR2 YYDKDF (reference sequence). This CDR3 is built from 15 residues. The full variable domain, rest sourced from reference TRBV15 and TRBJ1-1, is DAMVIQNPRYQVTQFGKPVTLSCSQTLNHNVMYWYQQKSSQAPKLLFHYYDKDFNNEADTPDNFQSRRPNTSFCFLDIRSPGLGDTAMYLCATSRDPGIGTEAFFGQGTRLTVV.

This clone occurred a few times. This sequence joins TRBV19 and TRBJ1-1; 8 nucleotides match TRBD1. The CDR3 extends over 17 amino acids. CDR1 LNHDA and CDR2 SQIVND come from the germline V gene (reference sequence). The junction had 7 bases not matched to a gene; V was cut back by 0 bases and J by 1 base. The CDR3 reads CASSIDFAGTGNTEAFF. The DNA for the CDR3 is TGTGCCAGTAGTATAGATTTCGCTGGGACAGGGAACACTGAAGCTTTCTTT.

This chain connects TRBV4-3 to TRBJ1-3, with unresolved D. V gave up 1 base and J gave up 0 bases, with 7 bases separating them. The CDR3 is 15 amino acids. The germline V gene has CDR1 LGHNA and CDR2 YSLEER. This chain's CDR3 is CASSQGWSSGNTIYF. CDR3 in DNA: TGCGCCAGCAGCCAAGGATGGAGCTCTGGAAACACCATATATTTT.

The rearrangement links TRBV18 to TRBJ2-7; D is unclear. The CDR3 is 14 amino acids. Germline CDR1 reads KGHSH; CDR2 reads LQKENI. V was shortened by 6 bases and J by 2 bases, with 14 bases between the two germline ends. The CDR3 DNA sequence: TGTGCCAGCTCGCCTGACTCCGGCGCCTACGAGCAGTACTTC. It is translated as CASSPDSGAYEQYF.

This clone was counted only a few times. V gene TRBV5-1 combines with J gene TRBJ2-7; the D gene is possibly TRBD1 (6 bases). CDR3 length: 14 amino acids. Germline V gene sequence: CDR1 SGHRS, CDR2 YFSETQ. V shed 2 bases and J shed 4 bases, with 13 bases lying between them. CDR3 nucleotides: TGCGCCAGCAGCTTTAACAGGGCTGAGTACGAGCAGTACTTC. The encoded protein is CASSFNRAEYEQYF.

The chain combines TRBV28 with TRBJ2-5; 8 bases map to TRBD2. In germline, CDR1 is MDHEN, CDR2 SYDVKM. The CDR3 is 16 residues long. The trim removed 3 bases at V and 5 bases at J, leaving 11 bases unmatched. The CDR3 DNA follows: TGTGCCAGCAGTTTGGGTGGCGGGAGGATAAGGGAGACCCAGTACTTC. Translated, it gives CASSLGGGRIRETQYF.

V is TRBV5-4 and J is TRBJ1-3, with D possibly being TRBD1 (5 bases). The germline V gene has CDR1 SGHNT and CDR2 YYREEE (reference sequence). The CDR3 covers 15 residues. Trimming stripped 4 bases from V and 0 bases from J, with 11 bases between. CDR3 DNA: TGTGCCAGCAGCAGCCAGGGTTACTCTGGAAACACCATATATTTT. Its protein product is CASSSQGYSGNTIYF. Complete variable domain (other parts from reference TRBV5-4 and TRBJ1-3): ETGVTQSPTHLIKTRGQQVTLRCSSQSGHNTVSWYQQALGQGPQFIFQYYREEENGRGNFPPRFSGLQFPNYSSELNVNALELDDSALYLCASSSQGYSGNTIYFGEGSWLTVV.

This clone turned up a few times. The chain uses TRBV6-5 and TRBJ2-7; D is perhaps TRBD2 (6 bases). Germline V gene lookup returns CDR1 MNHEY and CDR2 SVGAGI. The length of the CDR3 is 12 residues. Between the trimmed V and J ends, which lost 10 bases and 2 bases, there was a span of 12 bases. CDR3 protein: CATQGEAYEQYF. The DNA of the CDR3 is TGTGCCACCCAAGGGGAGGCCTACGAGCAGTACTTC.

The chain recombines TRBV19 with TRBJ2-4; the D is unclear. The germline CDR1 and CDR2 sequences are LNHDA and SQIVND (reference sequence). The CDR3 has 13 amino acids. The V gene lost 5 bases and the J gene lost 6 bases, with 11 bases spanning the gap. CDR3 sequence: CASSPTRRNIQYF. Written as DNA, the CDR3 is TGTGCCAGTAGTCCAACACGAAGAAACATTCAGTACTTC.

The chain uses TRBV2 and TRBJ2-7; TRBD2 agrees at 11 bases. The CDR3 is made up of 13 amino acids. Germline-derived CDR1 and CDR2 are SNHLY and FYNNEI. The trim removed 10 bases at V and 3 bases at J, leaving 5 bases unmatched. DNA for the CDR3: TGTGCCACAGTAGCGGGGGGGAGCTACGAGCAGTACTTC. It is translated as CATVAGGSYEQYF.

The rearrangement joins TRBV7-2 to TRBJ2-5; 8 bases are shared with TRBD1. This CDR3 has 15 amino acids. J lost 2 bases, V lost 4 bases, and 6 bases had no gene match. Germline CDR1 SGHTA, CDR2 FQGNSA. The CDR3 nucleotides read TGTGCCAGCAGCTCCAGGGGGCATGGACAAGAGACCCAGTACTTC. Residues: CASSSRGHGQETQYF. Drawing the rest from reference TRBV7-2 and TRBJ2-5, the complete variable domain is GAGVSQSPSNKVTEKGKDVELRCDPISGHTALYWYRQSLGQGLEFLIYFQGNSAPDKSGLPSDRFSAERTGGSVSTLTIQRTQQEDSAVYLCASSSRGHGQETQYFGPGTRLLVL.